One and the same sample provided the 21 T cell receptor beta chains below, sequenced in a study of T cells in Graves' hyperthyroidism and ophthalmopathy. Template material for amplifying TCR beta CDR3 regions consisted of RNA transcripts. A set of HTBI primers served as the primers for a first-round RT-PCR of the TCR CDR3. TCRdb re-called the multiplex PCR reads with MiXCR, one entry per CDR3 protein. The profile shows approximately 400,000 distinct CDR3 sequences, roughly 13% of them singletons. The specimen was blood. These receptors came from a man aged 45 to 65 with Graves' ophthalmopathy.

CDR3 protein: CASSHPGRPEKLFF. Here the CDR3 DNA reads TGTGCCAGCAGCCACCCGGGCCGACCTGAAAAACTGTTTTTT. The gene calls are TRBV4-2 and TRBJ1-4; D uncertain. CDR1 is LGHNA and CDR2 is YNFKEQ in the germline V gene. The CDR3 has 14 residues. V was trimmed by 3 bases and J by 7 bases, leaving 12 bases between them.

The chain carries TRBV20-1 and TRBJ2-7, with no clear D. The length of the CDR3 is 13 residues. V lost 0 bases and J 5 bases, leaving 11 bases between the germline ends. Germline-derived CDR1 and CDR2 are DFQATT and SNEGSKA (reference sequence). The CDR3 loop is CSARDHNSHEQYF. DNA for the CDR3: TGCAGTGCTAGAGATCACAACAGTCACGAGCAGTACTTC.

This clonotype has only a few counts. The V gene is TRBV19, the J gene TRBJ2-1, with no clear D. CDR3 length: 13 residues. Per germline, CDR1 LNHDA and CDR2 SQIVND (reference sequence). The V end was cut by 1 base, the J end by 4 bases, with 5 bases between. CDR3 bases: TGTGCCAGTAGTATAGCTGTATACAATGAGCAGTTCTTC. It encodes CASSIAVYNEQFF. The whole variable domain, filled in from reference TRBV19 and TRBJ2-1, reads DGGITQSPKYLFRKEGQNVTLSCEQNLNHDAMYWYRQDPGQGLRLIYYSQIVNDFQKGDIAEGYSVSREKKESFPLTVTSAQKNPTAFYLCASSIAVYNEQFFGPGTRLTVL.

This clonotype was seen only a few times. The chain employs TRBV5-8 and TRBJ1-4; no definite D call. This CDR3 comprises 15 residues. Looked up from germline, CDR1 is SGHTS and CDR2 is YDEGEE. V lost 0 bases, J lost 3 bases, and 9 bases lay in between. The CDR3 is CASSLGVSANEKLFF. The CDR3 DNA sequence: TGTGCCAGCAGCTTGGGGGTCAGCGCTAATGAAAAACTGTTTTTT.

This clonotype was counted only a few times. V usage is TRBV5-8 and J usage is TRBJ1-2; D possibly corresponds to TRBD1 (5 bases). Trimming stripped 0 bases from V and 2 bases from J, with 11 bases between. The length of the CDR3 is 15 residues. The V gene's germline CDR1 is SGHTS and CDR2 YDEGEE. In nucleotides, the CDR3 is TGTGCCAGCAGCTTGGGTGACAGACTAAACTATGGCTACACCTTC. Translated: CASSLGDRLNYGYTF.

The chain carries TRBV14 and TRBJ1-1; TRBD1 matches 8 bases. This CDR3 comprises 12 residues. V was pared by 5 bases and J by 11 bases, with 7 bases of the junction left unmatched. Germline V gene sequence: CDR1 SGHDN, CDR2 FVKESK. The CDR3 DNA is TGTGCCAGCAGCTTGGACAGGGTATCGGCTTTCTTT. Residues: CASSLDRVSAFF.

The sample holds a few counts of this clonotype. The V and J genes are TRBV20-1 and TRBJ2-5, with 10 bases matching TRBD2. CDR3 length equals 16 residues. Trimming cost V 1 base and J 5 bases; bases outside gene matches: 10. Germline V lookup: CDR1 DFQATT, CDR2 SNEGSKA (reference sequence). The CDR3 loop is CSARAGTSVSWETQYF. Here the CDR3 DNA reads TGCAGTGCTAGAGCCGGGACTAGCGTTTCGTGGGAGACCCAGTACTTC.

In regard to this clonotype: A single base separates this from a much larger clone, so it may be a read error. This sequence joins TRBV19 and TRBJ1-1; unclear D gene. The CDR3 is 13 residues long. Trimming shortened V by 7 bases and J by 3 bases, and 12 bases separated the two germline ends. The V gene's germline CDR1 is LNHDA and CDR2 SQIVND (reference sequence). CDR3 sequence reads: CASTPTRDTEAFF. The DNA for the CDR3 is TGTGCCAGTACCCCGACTAGGGACACTGAAGCTTTCTTT.

In this sample, this clonotype turned up many times. V gene TRBV28 combines with J gene TRBJ2-1; possible D gene TRBD1, 5 bases. The CDR3 runs to 14 residues. With 2 bases removed from V and 6 bases from J, the gap between germline ends came to 11 bases. Germline loops: CDR1 MDHEN, CDR2 SYDVKM. CDR3 DNA: TGTGCCAGCAGTTTACCCAGGGTGGGCAATGAGCAGTTCTTC. This encodes CASSLPRVGNEQFF.

This clonotype was picked up many times. This chain connects TRBV28 to TRBJ1-1, with D hard to call. The CDR3 is 13 residues long. Trimming removed 8 bases from V and 1 base from J, with 11 bases in between. Germline lookup yields CDR1 MDHEN and CDR2 SYDVKM. This chain's CDR3 is CASAELENTEAFF. The CDR3 DNA reads TGTGCCAGCGCAGAGTTAGAGAACACTGAAGCTTTCTTT. Variable domain in full (rest from reference TRBV28 and TRBJ1-1): DVKVTQSSRYLVKRTGEKVFLECVQDMDHENMFWYRQDPGLGLRLIYFSYDVKMKEKGDIPEGYSVSREKKERFSLILESASTNQTSMYLCASAELENTEAFFGQGTRLTVV.

The V gene is TRBV19, the J gene TRBJ1-6; D might be TRBD1 (5 bases). Per the germline V gene, CDR1 is LNHDA and CDR2 is SQIVND (reference sequence). CDR3 length equals 19 residues. V lost 3 bases and J 8 bases, leaving 26 bases between the germline ends. CDR3 in DNA: TGTGCCAGTAGTATTGTAGGACATACTCGCCCCGTCCGTGATTCACCCCTCCACTTT. It translates to CASSIVGHTRPVRDSPLHF.

This clonotype was seen many times. The chain couples TRBV3-1 to TRBJ2-5; D may be TRBD1 (6 bases). Trimming pared 4 bases from V and 5 bases from J, leaving 11 bases between. Germline V lookup: CDR1 LGHDT, CDR2 YNNKEL (reference sequence). The CDR3 contains 13 residues. The CDR3 bases are TGTGCCAGCAGCCCTAGGGGGACGGAGACCCAGTACTTC. Its protein is CASSPRGTETQYF.

In its sample, this clonotype was seen many times. The J gene is TRBJ1-2, the V gene TRBV12-3 or TRBV12-4, with D perhaps matching TRBD1 (5 bases). V was trimmed by 2 bases and J by 5 bases, leaving 18 bases between them. The CDR3 runs 16 residues. The CDR3 region has the DNA TGTGCCAGCAGTTTATGGGGCAGAAGGATTAGTTATGGCTACACCTTC. Amino acids: CASSLWGRRISYGYTF.

V and J are TRBV19 and TRBJ2-7; TRBD2 matches at 10 bases. This CDR3 spans 18 amino acids. Looked up from germline, CDR1 is LNHDA and CDR2 is SQIVND (reference sequence). Germline trimming cut 8 bases from V and 0 bases from J; bases unmatched to any gene: 16. CDR3: CASAPKGTSAASSYEQYF. CDR3 coding DNA: TGTGCCAGTGCCCCCAAGGGGACTAGCGCCGCGAGCTCCTACGAGCAGTACTTC. The full variable domain, completed using reference TRBV19 and TRBJ2-7, is DGGITQSPKYLFRKEGQNVTLSCEQNLNHDAMYWYRQDPGQGLRLIYYSQIVNDFQKGDIAEGYSVSREKKESFPLTVTSAQKNPTAFYLCASAPKGTSAASSYEQYFGPGTRLTVT.

This clonotype was seen many times. The genes are TRBV27 and TRBJ2-3; TRBD2 aligns across 8 bases. Germline lookup yields CDR1 MNHEY and CDR2 SMNVEV (reference sequence). J was trimmed by 4 bases and V by 6 bases; bases with no gene match: 12. This CDR3 has 16 amino acids. The CDR3 nucleotides are TGTGCCAGCAGGAGGGTAGCTAGCGGGCCCTCAGATACGCAGTATTTT. Translated, it gives CASRRVASGPSDTQYF.

This clonotype was picked up a small number of times. As DNA, the CDR3 is TGTGCCAGCAGTGAAGGCAGGGGCGGGAGGGCCTACGAGCAGTACTTC. The encoded protein is CASSEGRGGRAYEQYF. This rearrangement joins TRBV2 to TRBJ2-7; 9 bases align to TRBD2. Germline CDR1 is SNHLY and CDR2 is FYNNEI. The CDR3 has 16 residues. J lost 2 bases, V lost 1 base, and 6 bases had no gene match.

This clonotype was found once. One end of the junction does not line up with germline, which may come from a read error. The chain joins TRBV7-7 to TRBJ2-2; 7 bases map to TRBD2. This CDR3 is 15 amino acids long. The germline V gene has CDR1 SSHAT and CDR2 FNYEAQ (reference sequence). In nucleotides, the CDR3 is TGTGCTAGCAGCCCGTCTAGCGGGAACACCGGGGAGCTGTTTTTT. Translating it yields CASSPSSGNTGELFF.

This clonotype was found many times. V and J are TRBV3-1 and TRBJ1-2, with D tentatively TRBD1 (5 bases). CDR1 and CDR2 (germline): LGHDT, YNNKEL (reference sequence). V was pared by 4 bases and J by 6 bases, with 18 bases between. The CDR3 has 15 amino acids. In nucleotides, the CDR3 is TGTGCCAGCAGCCTTTCTGGGACCGAAGTCAATGGCTACACCTTC. The encoded protein is CASSLSGTEVNGYTF.

This clonotype was detected many times. The chain employs TRBV6-1 and TRBJ2-3; D is ambiguous. Germline V gene data show CDR1 as MNHNS and CDR2 as SASEGT. There are 13 residues in the CDR3. The germline V and J ends were trimmed by 7 bases and 6 bases, with 14 bases remaining between them. CDR3 amino acids: CASNPGRRDTQYF. The CDR3 DNA reads TGTGCCAGCAATCCCGGCAGGCGGGATACGCAGTATTTT.

Ten or more counts support this clonotype. The chain uses TRBV4-1 and TRBJ2-2, with a weak D call TRBD2 (6 bases). Germline CDR1 is MGHRA and CDR2 is YSYEKL. The CDR3 is made up of 13 amino acids. V was shortened by 5 bases and J by 6 bases, with 10 bases between the two germline ends. CDR3 sequence: CASSVGGSGELFF. DNA of the CDR3: TGCGCCAGCAGCGTCGGGGGTTCCGGGGAGCTGTTTTTT.

This clonotype was counted at least ten times. The rearrangement links TRBV11-2 to TRBJ1-3; D remains unclear. This CDR3 spans 12 amino acids. Germline assignment: CDR1 SGHAT and CDR2 FQNNGV. V gave up 0 bases and J gave up 14 bases, with 11 bases separating them. In nucleotides, the CDR3 is TGTGCCAGCAGCTTAGACAGCCCGGTCCTATATTTT. Protein sequence: CASSLDSPVLYF. Full variable domain (remainder filled in from reference TRBV11-2 and TRBJ1-3): EAGVAQSPRYKIIEKRQSVAFWCNPISGHATLYWYQQILGQGPKLLIQFQNNGVVDDSQLPKDRFSAERLKGVDSTLKIQPAKLEDSAVYLCASSLDSPVLYFGEGSWLTVV.